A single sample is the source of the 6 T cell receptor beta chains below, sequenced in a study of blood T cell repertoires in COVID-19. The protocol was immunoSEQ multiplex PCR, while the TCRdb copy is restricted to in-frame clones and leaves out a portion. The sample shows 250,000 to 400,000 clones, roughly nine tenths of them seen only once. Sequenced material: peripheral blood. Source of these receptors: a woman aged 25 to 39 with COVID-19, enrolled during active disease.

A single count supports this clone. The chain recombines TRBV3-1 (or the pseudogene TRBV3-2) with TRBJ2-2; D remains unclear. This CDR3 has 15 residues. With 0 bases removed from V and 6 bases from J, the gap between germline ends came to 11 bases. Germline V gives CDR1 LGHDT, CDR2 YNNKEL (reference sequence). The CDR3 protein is CASSQDPGNAGELFF. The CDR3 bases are TGTGCCAGCAGCCAAGATCCCGGTAACGCCGGGGAGCTGTTTTTT.

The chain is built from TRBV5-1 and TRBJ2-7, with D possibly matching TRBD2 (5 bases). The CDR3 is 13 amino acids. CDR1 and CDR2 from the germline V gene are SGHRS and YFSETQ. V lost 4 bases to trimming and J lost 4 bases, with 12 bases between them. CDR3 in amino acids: CASSQRTGYEQYF. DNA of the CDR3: TGCGCCAGCAGCCAGCGGACCGGGTACGAGCAGTACTTC. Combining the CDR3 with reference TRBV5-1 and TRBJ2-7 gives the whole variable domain KAGVTQTPRYLIKTRGQQVTLSCSPISGHRSVSWYQQTPGQGLQFLFEYFSETQRNKGNFPGRFSGRQFSNSRSEMNVSTLELGDSALYLCASSQRTGYEQYFGPGTRLTVT.

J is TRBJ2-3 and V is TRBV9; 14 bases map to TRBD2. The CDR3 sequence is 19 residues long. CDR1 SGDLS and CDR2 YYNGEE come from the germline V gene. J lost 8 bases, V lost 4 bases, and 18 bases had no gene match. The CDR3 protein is CASSPRPATSGGGVGTQYF. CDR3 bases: TGTGCCAGCAGCCCAAGACCAGCGACTAGCGGGGGGGGTGTGGGTACGCAGTATTTT.

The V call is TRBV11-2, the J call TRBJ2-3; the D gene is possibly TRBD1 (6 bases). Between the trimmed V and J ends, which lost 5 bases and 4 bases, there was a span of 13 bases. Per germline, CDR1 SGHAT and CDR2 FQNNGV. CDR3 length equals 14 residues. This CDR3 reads CASSLLGGADTQYF. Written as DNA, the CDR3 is TGTGCCAGCAGCCTACTTGGGGGCGCAGATACGCAGTATTTT.

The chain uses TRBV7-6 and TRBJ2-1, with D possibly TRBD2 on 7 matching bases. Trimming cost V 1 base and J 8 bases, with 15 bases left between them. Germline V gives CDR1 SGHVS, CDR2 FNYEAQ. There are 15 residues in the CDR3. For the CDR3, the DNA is TGTGCCAGCAGCTTAGACGGGGGGCTAGGCCATGAGCAGTTCTTC. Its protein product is CASSLDGGLGHEQFF.

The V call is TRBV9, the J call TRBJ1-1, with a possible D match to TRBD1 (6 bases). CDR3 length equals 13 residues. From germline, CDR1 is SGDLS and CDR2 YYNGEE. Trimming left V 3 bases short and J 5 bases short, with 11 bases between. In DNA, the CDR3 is TGTGCCAGCAGCGCCGGGACACTGACTGAAGCTTTCTTT. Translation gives CASSAGTLTEAFF.